This TCR beta chain was profiled in a study of T-cell memory formation after mild COVID-19. Study-wide results and caveats: Chiefly within CM and EM were the contracting CD4+ clones; CD8+ ones were within EMRA.

On this clonotype itself: Its antigen is not identified.

TCRdb itself ran the 5' RACE reads through MiXCR, one entry per CDR3 protein. This sample has 45,000 to 55,000 distinct CDR3 sequences, with approximately 8% found just once. The receptor was derived from a man aged 18 to 30 who had mild COVID-19 (a few samples of this study predate the infection). Cell type and time point are not known. Sequencing used PBMCs or a T cell subset sorted from them (not recorded which).

The CDR3 sequence: CASSYSSLSTDTQYF. The CDR3, as DNA: TGTGCCAGCAGTTACTCGTCGCTTAGCACAGATACGCAGTATTTT. The rearrangement links TRBV6-5 to TRBJ2-3, with D unresolved. The CDR3 loop spans 15 amino acids. Per germline, CDR1 MNHEY and CDR2 SVGAGI. Trimming pared 0 bases from V and 0 bases from J, leaving 7 bases between.